The T cell receptor (beta chain) under discussion was sequenced for a study of T cell changes during pregnancy in multiple sclerosis. The J segment lost 0 bases and the V segment lost 2 bases, leaving 5 bases of the junction unmatched. The CDR3 sequence is 16 residues long. Germline V gene lookup returns CDR1 GTSNPN and CDR2 SVGIG (reference sequence). Using immunoSEQ multiplex PCR, the repertoire was profiled, and TCRdb retains in-frame clones only, with some absent. The sample lists about 87,000 clones, roughly 93% occurring once. This TCR derives from a female donor in good health, enrolled as a control in a pregnancy study. Sequenced material: peripheral blood, taken in the third trimester of pregnancy. V gene TRBV30 combines with J gene TRBJ2-5; 11 nucleotides agree with TRBD2. The CDR3 coding sequence is TGTGCCTGGAGTAGACTAGCGGGGCCGTACCAAGAGACCCAGTACTTC. Translated, it gives CAWSRLAGPYQETQYF.